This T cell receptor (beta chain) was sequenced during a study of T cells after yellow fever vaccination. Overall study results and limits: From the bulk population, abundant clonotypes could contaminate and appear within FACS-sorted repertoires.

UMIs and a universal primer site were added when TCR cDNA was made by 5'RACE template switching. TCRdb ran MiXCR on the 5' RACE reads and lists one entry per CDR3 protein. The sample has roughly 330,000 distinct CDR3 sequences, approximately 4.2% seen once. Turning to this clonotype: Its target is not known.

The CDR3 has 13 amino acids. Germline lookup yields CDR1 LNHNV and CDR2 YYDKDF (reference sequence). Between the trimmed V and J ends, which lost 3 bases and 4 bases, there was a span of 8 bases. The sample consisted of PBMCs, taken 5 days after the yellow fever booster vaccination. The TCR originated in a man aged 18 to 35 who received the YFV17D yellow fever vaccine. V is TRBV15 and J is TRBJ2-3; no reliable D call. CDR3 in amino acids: CATSSHGADTQYF. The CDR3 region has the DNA TGTGCCACCAGCAGTCATGGCGCAGATACGCAGTATTTT.